The subject of this entry is one TCR beta chain. Its specificity is unknown. The source of the sample is a study of shared clonotypes between healthy human individuals. Germline assignment: CDR1 SGHNT and CDR2 YYREEE (reference sequence). The V segment lost 4 bases and the J segment 3 bases; nucleotides outside the gene matches: 12. The CDR3 sequence is 17 residues long. The repertoire was sequenced with immunoSEQ multiplex PCR; TCRdb's copy has only in-frame clones and lacks some. This sample has roughly 2 million clones, with 85% to 95% found just once. Study-level findings and limits: Despite large depth, rarefaction showed incomplete sorted-subset sequencing.

This sequence was found in a man younger than 35 in good health. This chain connects TRBV5-4 to TRBJ1-1, with 10 bases identical to TRBD1. Sequenced material: naive CD4+ T cells sorted from blood. Subset meaning: CD45RA+ positively selected. CDR3 sequence: CASSHGDRGFEDTEAFF. CDR3 nucleotide sequence: TGTGCCAGCAGCCACGGGGACAGGGGATTTGAGGACACTGAAGCTTTCTTT. The entire variable domain, with the rest obtained from reference TRBV5-4 and TRBJ1-1, is as follows: ETGVTQSPTHLIKTRGQQVTLRCSSQSGHNTVSWYQQALGQGPQFIFQYYREEENGRGNFPPRFSGLQFPNYSSELNVNALELDDSALYLCASSHGDRGFEDTEAFFGQGTRLTVV.